This TCR beta chain was captured in a study of blood T cell repertoires in COVID-19. Study-wide background: COVID-19 samples, acute and convalescent, were from the United States, Italy and Spain. Sample material is recorded as cDNA or gDNA derived from T cells, B-cell-depleted T cells, or PBMCs.

The CDR3 covers 14 residues. The germline CDR1 and CDR2 sequences are LNHDA and SQIVND (reference sequence). The V gene lost 5 bases and the J gene lost 0 bases, with 11 bases spanning the gap. This clone was detected only a few times. Under the authors' procedure: Reference gene primer amplification gave nucleated cell count estimates. Data came from immunoSEQ multiplex PCR; TCRdb stores just in-frame clones and leaves some out. V and J calls and clone size are as listed in that table; D and trimming were resolved from the DNA. The sample carries about 26,000 clones, about 91% recorded once. The clonotype comes from a human donor in a cohort sampled during active COVID-19. The gene calls are TRBV19 and TRBJ2-7; D possibly corresponds to TRBD1 (5 bases). The specimen sequenced was peripheral blood. CDR3 coding DNA: TGTGCCAGTAGTGACGACAGCAGCTCCTACGAGCAGTACTTC. This encodes CASSDDSSSYEQYF.